These 24 T cell receptor beta chains were sequenced from one sample in a study of blood T cell repertoires in COVID-19. Assay: immunoSEQ multiplex PCR; the TCRdb copy retains only in-frame clones and omits some. Counted here are approximately 110,000 clones, 86% occurring once; the ten biggest clones make up roughly 5.4%. Specimen: peripheral blood. The receptors derive from a human donor in a cohort sampled during active COVID-19.

This chain uses TRBV11-3 with TRBJ2-1; 12 bases line up with TRBD2. V shed 5 bases, J shed 8 bases, and the junction held 7 bases outside the gene matches. CDR3 size: 15 residues. Germline assignment: CDR1 SGHNT and CDR2 YENEEA. The CDR3 spells CASSPRLAGDHEQFF. The CDR3 bases are TGTGCCAGCAGCCCCCGACTAGCGGGAGACCATGAGCAGTTCTTC. Drawing the rest from reference TRBV11-3 and TRBJ2-1, the complete variable domain is EAGVVQSPRYKIIEKKQPVAFWCNPISGHNTLYWYLQNLGQGPELLIRYENEEAVDDSQLPKDRFSAERLKGVDSTLKIQPAELGDSAVYLCASSPRLAGDHEQFFGPGTRLTVL.

This chain links TRBV6-6 with TRBJ2-1; D may be TRBD2 (6 bases). Trimming stripped 2 bases from V and 8 bases from J, with 16 bases between. Per the germline V gene, CDR1 is MNHNY and CDR2 is SVGAGI (reference sequence). This CDR3 contains 15 residues. The CDR3 DNA follows: TGTGCCAGCAGTTACCCCGGGGGACTGGGCGATGAGCAGTTCTTC. Translated, it gives CASSYPGGLGDEQFF.

The chain couples TRBV4-3 to TRBJ2-2, with D possibly being TRBD1 (5 bases). This CDR3 has 16 amino acids. V dropped 0 bases and J dropped 0 bases, with 8 bases sitting between them. Germline CDR1 is LGHNA and CDR2 is YSLEER. The CDR3: CASSQEQAPNTGELFF. The CDR3 nucleotides read TGCGCCAGCAGCCAAGAACAGGCTCCGAACACCGGGGAGCTGTTTTTT.

The chain is built from TRBV19 and TRBJ1-5, with 8 bases aligning to TRBD1. CDR1 and CDR2 (germline): LNHDA, SQIVND (reference sequence). The V segment lost 6 bases and the J segment 6 bases; nucleotides outside the gene matches: 10. The CDR3 loop spans 15 amino acids. The CDR3 DNA is TGTGCCAGTAGACGGCAGGGGGCTAGTTCTCAGCCCCAGCATTTT. Translation gives CASRRQGASSQPQHF.

The chain uses TRBV28 and TRBJ1-4; D is possibly TRBD1 (5 bases). From germline, CDR1 is MDHEN and CDR2 SYDVKM. V gave up 6 bases and J gave up 6 bases, with 14 bases separating them. The CDR3 runs 14 residues. The chain's CDR3 is CASSWRQRYEKLFF. In nucleotides, the CDR3 is TGTGCCAGCAGCTGGCGACAGCGTTATGAAAAACTGTTTTTT.

The chain recombines TRBV20-1 with TRBJ2-7; 7 positions agree with TRBD2. Losses at the gene ends were 2 bases for V and 9 bases for J; bases not matched to a gene: 4. The CDR3 loop spans 11 amino acids. CDR1 is DFQATT, CDR2 SNEGSKA, per germline (reference sequence). CDR3 protein: CSARWGRVQYF. In DNA form, the CDR3 reads TGCAGTGCTAGATGGGGGAGGGTGCAGTACTTC.

The chain is built from TRBV10-1 and TRBJ2-2; 11 bases are shared with TRBD2. The CDR3 is 14 residues long. The germline CDR1 and CDR2 sequences are WNHNN and SYGVQD (reference sequence). V lost 3 bases and J lost 8; bases outside the gene matches: 2. DNA for the CDR3: TGCGCCAGCAGTGAACTAGCGGGAGTTGGGGAGCTGTTTTTT. This codes for CASSELAGVGELFF.

The genes are TRBV15 and TRBJ2-3, with TRBD2 matching 8 bases. This CDR3 is built from 15 residues. After removal of 4 bases from V and 3 bases from J, the junction contained 6 bases not matched to a gene. Per germline, CDR1 LNHNV and CDR2 YYDKDF (reference sequence). CDR3 amino acids: CATSIRGGRTDTQYF. In nucleotides, the CDR3 is TGTGCCACCAGCATCCGGGGGGGGCGAACAGATACGCAGTATTTT.

The CDR3 nucleotides are TGTGCCAGTAGTATGGGGGGGCCCGACGAGCAGTACTTC. This encodes CASSMGGPDEQYF. V is TRBV19 and J is TRBJ2-7; possible D gene TRBD2, 7 bases. The V gene's germline CDR1 is LNHDA and CDR2 SQIVND (reference sequence). Trimming cost V 3 bases and J 5 bases, with 11 bases left between them. The CDR3 is made up of 13 amino acids.

CDR3 DNA: TGTGCCAGCAGGGAGGGTGTGGCGAGAAGCTACGAGCAGTACTTC. This sequence encodes CASREGVARSYEQYF. The chain employs TRBV2 and TRBJ2-7; possible D gene TRBD2, 6 bases. From germline, CDR1 is SNHLY and CDR2 FYNNEI. Between the trimmed V and J ends, which lost 6 bases and 3 bases, there was a span of 18 bases. CDR3 length: 15 amino acids.

The chain recombines TRBV6-6 with TRBJ1-6; no definite D call. The CDR3 extends over 13 amino acids. Germline CDR1 reads MNHNY; CDR2 reads SVGAGI (reference sequence). Deletions cut 7 bases from V and 6 bases from J, with 10 bases between. The CDR3 is CASIQVFNSPLHF. CDR3 sequence (DNA): TGTGCCAGCATCCAGGTCTTTAATTCACCCCTCCACTTT.

This chain links TRBV27 with TRBJ2-3; 8 nucleotides agree with TRBD2. CDR3 length: 14 residues. Germline trimming cut 4 bases from V and 4 bases from J; bases unmatched to any gene: 4. Germline V lookup: CDR1 MNHEY, CDR2 SMNVEV (reference sequence). CDR3 in amino acids: CASSSGLVADTQYF. For the CDR3, the DNA is TGTGCCAGCAGTTCGGGACTAGTGGCAGATACGCAGTATTTT.

This chain connects TRBV7-8 to TRBJ1-1; D call uncertain. The CDR3 is 15 residues long. Trimming removed 5 bases from V and 4 bases from J, with 17 bases in between. Germline V lookup: CDR1 SGHVS, CDR2 FQNEAQ. The CDR3 DNA follows: TGTGCCAGCAGCCCGAACAACCAAGCGGGCACTGAAGCTTTCTTT. Protein sequence: CASSPNNQAGTEAFF.

V usage is TRBV30 and J usage is TRBJ2-3, with TRBD2 identical over 13 bases. There are 16 residues in the CDR3. Germline CDR1 and CDR2: GTSNPN and SVGIG (reference sequence). The ends lost 5 bases at V and 0 bases at J; junction bases unmatched: 5. CDR3 sequence (DNA): TGTGCCTGGCATGGACTAGCGGGAGTTAGCACAGATACGCAGTATTTT. The encoded protein is CAWHGLAGVSTDTQYF.

V gene TRBV3-1 (or the pseudogene TRBV3-2) combines with J gene TRBJ1-5; D is undetermined. The V gene lost 0 bases and the J gene lost 5 bases, with 14 bases spanning the gap. CDR3 size: 16 residues. Germline CDR1 LGHDT, CDR2 YNNKEL (reference sequence). As DNA, the CDR3 is TGTGCCAGCAGCCAAGATCCCGGGTCCAACGATCAGCCCCAGCATTTT. It yields the protein CASSQDPGSNDQPQHF.

This rearrangement joins TRBV29-1 to TRBJ2-7, with TRBD2 matching over 7 bases. Germline V gene data show CDR1 as SQVTM and CDR2 as ANQGSEA. CDR3 length equals 15 residues. Trimming took 4 bases from V and 6 from J; bases not matched to a gene: 15. The CDR3 here is CSVAREGQPSSEQYF. The CDR3 nucleotides are TGCAGCGTTGCCAGGGAGGGTCAACCATCCAGCGAGCAGTACTTC.

This chain uses TRBV7-9 with TRBJ2-7; 8 nucleotides align to TRBD1. V lost 6 bases, J lost 2 bases, and 6 bases stayed unmatched. There are 14 residues in the CDR3. The germline CDR1 and CDR2 sequences are SEHNR and FQNEAQ (reference sequence). CDR3 nucleotides: TGTGCCAGCAGAAAGGACAGGGATGCCTACGAGCAGTACTTC. It specifies CASRKDRDAYEQYF.

The chain joins TRBV11-2 to TRBJ2-3; D is possibly TRBD2 (5 bases). Trimming left V 5 bases short and J 4 bases short, with 16 bases between. The CDR3 has 15 amino acids. From germline, CDR1 is SGHAT and CDR2 FQNNGV. In DNA form, the CDR3 reads TGTGCCAGCAGCCTGGCGGCTAGCATTTCAGATACGCAGTATTTT. Its protein is CASSLAASISDTQYF.

V is TRBV3-1 (or the pseudogene TRBV3-2) and J is TRBJ2-1, with 13 bases matching TRBD2. J lost 7 bases, V lost 3 bases, and 6 bases had no gene match. CDR1 and CDR2 from the germline V gene are LGHDT and YNNKEL (reference sequence). The CDR3 runs to 16 residues. The CDR3 DNA reads as TGTGCCAGCAGCCACTCCGGGACTAGCGGGAAGAATGAGCAGTTCTTC. Encoded protein: CASSHSGTSGKNEQFF.

CDR3 sequence reads: CASSQDELNEQFF. The DNA for the CDR3 is TGTGCCAGCAGCCAAGATGAGCTCAATGAGCAGTTCTTC. The rearrangement uses TRBV3-1 (or the pseudogene TRBV3-2) and TRBJ2-1; D not certain. From germline, CDR1 is LGHDT and CDR2 YNNKEL (reference sequence). Trimming shortened V by 0 bases and J by 6 bases, and 6 bases separated the two germline ends. This CDR3 contains 13 residues.

This clone has only a few counts. The chain is built from TRBV6-2 or TRBV6-3 and TRBJ2-7; 11 positions agree with TRBD1. CDR1 and CDR2 from the germline V gene are MNHEY and SVGEGT. The length of the CDR3 is 15 residues. After removal of 4 bases from V and 2 bases from J, the junction contained 4 bases not matched to a gene. This chain's CDR3 is CASSSGTGGTYEQYF. CDR3 DNA: TGTGCCAGCAGTTCCGGGACAGGGGGAACCTACGAGCAGTACTTC.

This clone turned up a few times. The chain employs TRBV19 and TRBJ1-6, with D perhaps TRBD1 (5 bases). The length of the CDR3 is 13 residues. Germline-derived CDR1 and CDR2 are LNHDA and SQIVND (reference sequence). The germline V and J ends were trimmed by 5 bases and 14 bases, with 16 bases remaining between them. CDR3 in amino acids: CASSWTSRQALHF. The CDR3 nucleotides read TGTGCCAGTAGTTGGACATCACGTCAAGCCCTCCACTTT.

The V gene is TRBV20-1, the J gene TRBJ2-1; 7 bases fit TRBD2. The CDR3 extends over 15 amino acids. V dropped 3 bases and J dropped 10; count of bases not matched to a gene: 15. The germline V gene encodes CDR1 DFQATT and CDR2 SNEGSKA (reference sequence). CDR3 sequence: CSASLPILASGEQFF. The DNA for the CDR3 is TGCAGTGCTAGTCTCCCTATCTTGGCTAGCGGAGAGCAGTTCTTC.

The chain employs TRBV6-5 and TRBJ1-1; D is ambiguous. CDR3 length: 11 residues. Germline-derived CDR1 and CDR2 are MNHEY and SVGAGI. Trimming took 6 bases from V and 8 from J, leaving 10 bases between them. The DNA of the CDR3 is TGTGCCAGCAGCCCCTTACAGGAAGCTTTCTTT. Translated, it gives CASSPLQEAFF.